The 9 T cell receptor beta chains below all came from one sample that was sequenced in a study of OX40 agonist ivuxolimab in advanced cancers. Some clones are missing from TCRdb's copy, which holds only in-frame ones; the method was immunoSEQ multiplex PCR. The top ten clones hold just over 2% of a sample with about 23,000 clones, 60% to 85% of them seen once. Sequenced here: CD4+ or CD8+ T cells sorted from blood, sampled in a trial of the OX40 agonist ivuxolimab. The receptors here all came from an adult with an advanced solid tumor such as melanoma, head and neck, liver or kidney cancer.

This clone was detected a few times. DNA for the CDR3: TGTGCCAGCAGCTTGCGGCCGATGAACACTGAAGCTTTCTTT. Translating it yields CASSLRPMNTEAFF. This rearrangement joins TRBV5-4 to TRBJ1-1; no firm D call. Trimming shortened V by 1 base and J by 0 bases, and 7 bases separated the two germline ends. Germline V CDR1 and CDR2: SGHNT, YYREEE (reference sequence). The CDR3 covers 14 residues.

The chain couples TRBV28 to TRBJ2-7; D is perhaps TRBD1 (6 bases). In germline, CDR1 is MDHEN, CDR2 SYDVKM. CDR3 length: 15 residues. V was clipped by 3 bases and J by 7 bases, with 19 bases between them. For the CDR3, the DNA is TGTGCCAGCAGTTTTTTCTGGCAGGGGCCAGGGGAGCAGTACTTC. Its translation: CASSFFWQGPGEQYF.

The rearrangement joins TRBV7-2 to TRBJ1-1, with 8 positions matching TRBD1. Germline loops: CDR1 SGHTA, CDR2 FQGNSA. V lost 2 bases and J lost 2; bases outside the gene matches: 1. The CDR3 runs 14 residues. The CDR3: CASSLQGANTEAFF. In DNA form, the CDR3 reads TGTGCCAGCAGCTTACAGGGGGCTAACACTGAAGCTTTCTTT. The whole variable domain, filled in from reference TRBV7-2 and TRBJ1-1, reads GAGVSQSPSNKVTEKGKDVELRCDPISGHTALYWYRQSLGQGLEFLIYFQGNSAPDKSGLPSDRFSAERTGGSVSTLTIQRTQQEDSAVYLCASSLQGANTEAFFGQGTRLTVV.

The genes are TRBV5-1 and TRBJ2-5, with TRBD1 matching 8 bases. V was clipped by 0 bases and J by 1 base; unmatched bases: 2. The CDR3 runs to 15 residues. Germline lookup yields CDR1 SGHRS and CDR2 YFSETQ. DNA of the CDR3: TGCGCCAGCAGCTTGGAGGGACAGGCCCAAGAGACCCAGTACTTC. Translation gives CASSLEGQAQETQYF.

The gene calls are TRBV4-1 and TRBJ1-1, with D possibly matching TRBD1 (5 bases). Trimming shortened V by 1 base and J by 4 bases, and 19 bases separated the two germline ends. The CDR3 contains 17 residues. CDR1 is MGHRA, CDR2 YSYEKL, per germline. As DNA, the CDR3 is TGCGCCAGCAGCCAAGCTACAGGCTTTGGTGGGAGCACTGAAGCTTTCTTT. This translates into CASSQATGFGGSTEAFF.

Here the CDR3 reads CARRQGEDRGNTIYF. Written as DNA, the CDR3 is TGCGCCAGAAGACAGGGGGAAGATCGTGGAAACACCATATATTTT. The J gene is TRBJ1-3, the V gene TRBV23-1, with 9 bases fitting TRBD1. TRBV23-1 is assigned to the ORF class and has an uncertain function. V shed 9 bases and J 3 bases; nucleotides not matched to a gene: 9. This CDR3 has 15 residues.

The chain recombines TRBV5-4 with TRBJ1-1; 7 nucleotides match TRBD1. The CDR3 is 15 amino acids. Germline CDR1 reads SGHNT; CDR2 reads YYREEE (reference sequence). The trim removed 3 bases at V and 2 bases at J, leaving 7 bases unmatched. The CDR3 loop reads CASSYGTELNTEAFF. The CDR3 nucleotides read TGTGCCAGCAGCTACGGGACAGAGCTTAACACTGAAGCTTTCTTT.

CDR3 region: CASSQARVPGTQYF. Here the CDR3 DNA reads TGCGCCAGCAGCCAAGCTCGTGTGCCAGGTACGCAGTATTTT. The chain couples TRBV4-3 to TRBJ2-3; D not resolved. CDR3 length: 14 amino acids. V was cut by 1 base and J by 8 bases, with 13 bases left in between. CDR1 LGHNA and CDR2 YSLEER come from the germline V gene.

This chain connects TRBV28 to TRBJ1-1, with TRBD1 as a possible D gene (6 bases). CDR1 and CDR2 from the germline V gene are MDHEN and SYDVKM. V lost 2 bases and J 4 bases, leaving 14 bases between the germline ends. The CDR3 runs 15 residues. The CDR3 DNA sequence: TGTGCCAGCAGTTTAGGCGGCAGGGGTGGCACTGAAGCTTTCTTT. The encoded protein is CASSLGGRGGTEAFF.